A selection of T cell receptor beta chains follows, all from one sample in a study of OX40 agonist ivuxolimab in advanced cancers. Generated by immunoSEQ multiplex PCR, the TCRdb table keeps only in-frame clones and is missing some. The sample has approximately 50,000 clones, about 90% seen once; the top ten hold 7.8%. The sequences come from CD4+ or CD8+ T cells sorted from blood, collected in a trial of the OX40 agonist ivuxolimab. The receptors here all came from an adult with an advanced solid tumor such as melanoma, head and neck, liver or kidney cancer. The CDR3 runs from the conserved cysteine through the conserved F or W. The order of the fields is V gene, clone size, J gene, D gene, CDR3 protein, CDR3 DNA. The D gene is left open where the match is weak. Size tells how often a clone was seen (once, few, many) or the class of an expanded clone, and some rows leave it out.

TRBV6-5,.,TRBJ2-7,.,CASSRRDSIYEQYF,TGTGCCAGCAGCCGCCGGGACTCTATCTACGAGCAGTACTTC
TRBV6-5,.,TRBJ2-7,.,CASSFAGVYEQYF,TGTGCCAGCAGTTTTGCAGGGGTTTACGAGCAGTACTTC
TRBV19,.,TRBJ1-6,TRBD1,CASRQGFAASYNSPLHF,TGTGCCAGCCGACAGGGTTTTGCCGCGTCCTATAATTCACCCCTCCACTTT
TRBV6-1,.,TRBJ2-7,.,CASSESGGGTYEQYF,TGTGCCAGCAGTGAATCTGGCGGGGGCACCTACGAGCAGTACTTC
TRBV28,once,TRBJ1-2,.,CASRTQGVGYTF,TGTGCCAGCAGAACACAAGGGGTCGGCTACACCTTC
TRBV5-6,.,TRBJ2-7,.,CASSRGYEQYF,TGTGCCAGCAGCAGAGGCTACGAGCAGTACTTC
TRBV25-1,.,TRBJ1-1,.,CASSEYGGKTEAFF,TGTGCCAGCAGTGAATACGGGGGCAAGACTGAAGCTTTCTTT
TRBV25-1,medium-sized,TRBJ1-5,.,CASSGGGGHQPQHF,TGTGCCAGCAGTGGCGGGGGGGGCCATCAGCCCCAGCATTTT
TRBV5-1,.,TRBJ2-3,TRBD2,CASNNPSGSTDTQYF,TGCGCCAGCAACAACCCTAGCGGAAGCACAGATACGCAGTATTTT
TRBV6-5,.,TRBJ2-7,.,CASSYSGGDSYEQYF,TGTGCCAGCAGTTACTCGGGCGGGGATTCCTACGAGCAGTACTTC
TRBV6-1,.,TRBJ1-1,.,CASSLLQNTEAFF,TGTGCCAGCAGTTTATTGCAGAACACTGAAGCTTTCTTT
TRBV28,.,TRBJ1-5,.,CASSLALLRINQPQHF,TGTGCCAGCAGTTTAGCCCTTCTTAGGATCAATCAGCCCCAGCATTTT
TRBV9,.,TRBJ2-3,TRBD2,CASSVGASGPGTDTQYF,TGTGCCAGCAGCGTAGGGGCTAGCGGGCCCGGCACAGATACGCAGTATTTT
TRBV2,.,TRBJ1-2,.,CASSVIPGYGYTF,TGTGCCAGCAGTGTAATACCCGGCTATGGCTACACCTTC
TRBV28,.,TRBJ2-7,.,CASSLGGTAIKQYF,TGTGCCAGCAGTTTAGGCGGGACCGCGATAAAGCAGTACTTC
TRBV7-9,few,TRBJ2-7,TRBD1,CASSSRQGAEEQYF,TGTGCCAGCAGCTCCCGACAGGGGGCTGAGGAGCAGTACTTC
TRBV5-1,.,TRBJ2-1,TRBD1,CASSLGPRSGGMNEQFF,TGCGCCAGCAGCTTGGGGCCTAGGTCAGGGGGTATGAATGAGCAGTTCTTC
TRBV2,once,TRBJ2-7,.,CASSEWGGEQYF,TGTGCCAGCAGTGAATGGGGAGGCGAGCAGTACTTC
TRBV18,.,TRBJ2-1,.,CASSPSRDFNEQFF,TGTGCCAGCTCGCCGTCCCGGGACTTCAATGAGCAGTTCTTC
TRBV28,few,TRBJ2-7,TRBD1,CASISAGTGGNEQYF,TGTGCCAGCATCTCTGCCGGGACAGGGGGCAACGAGCAGTACTTC
TRBV6-4,.,TRBJ1-1,TRBD1,CASSPYSLQGARTEAFF,TGTGCCAGCAGTCCCTATTCACTACAGGGGGCGCGTACTGAAGCTTTCTTT
TRBV30,.,TRBJ1-1,.,CAWSPGTWEAFF,TGTGCCTGGAGTCCCGGGACATGGGAAGCTTTCTTT
TRBV11-2,once,TRBJ2-7,.,CASTNLGRPYEQYF,TGTGCCAGCACCAATCTGGGAAGGCCCTACGAGCAGTACTTC
TRBV6-1,once,TRBJ2-1,.,CASSRNNEQFF,TGTGCCAGCAGCCGGAACAATGAGCAGTTCTTC
TRBV21-1,few,TRBJ1-2,.,CASSNRQGSNYGYTF,TGTGCCAGCAGCAATCGACAGGGGAGTAACTATGGCTACACCTTC
TRBV25-1,.,TRBJ2-7,.,CASSESRIFTYEQYF,TGTGCCAGCAGTGAATCCAGGATATTTACCTACGAGCAGTACTTC
TRBV6-6,.,TRBJ2-5,.,CASIDAPGKETQYF,TGTGCCAGCATCGACGCCCCCGGAAAAGAGACCCAGTACTTC
TRBV7-3,.,TRBJ2-3,.,CASSLGLSRTDTQYF,TGTGCCAGCAGCTTAGGATTATCTAGAACAGATACGCAGTATTTT
TRBV7-3,once,TRBJ2-3,.,CASSVRTQGTDTQYF,TGTGCCAGCAGCGTCCGGACACAGGGTACAGATACGCAGTATTTT
TRBV6-5,.,TRBJ2-7,.,CASSYSMGYEQYF,TGTGCCAGCAGTTACTCGATGGGGTACGAGCAGTACTTC
TRBV30,.,TRBJ1-2,.,CACSGGNYGYTF,TGTGCCTGTAGCGGAGGGAACTATGGCTACACCTTC
TRBV29-1,.,TRBJ1-1,.,CSVKTTPNTEAFF,TGCAGCGTTAAAACGACACCCAACACTGAAGCTTTCTTT
TRBV14,.,TRBJ2-2,TRBD2,CASSQTSGRAGELFF,TGTGCCAGCAGCCAAACTAGCGGGAGGGCCGGGGAGCTGTTTTTT
TRBV5-1,.,TRBJ1-1,.,CASSLLQGTEAFF,TGCGCCAGCAGCTTGTTGCAGGGAACTGAAGCTTTCTTT
TRBV7-9,.,TRBJ1-3,.,CASSLARGQSSGNTIYF,TGTGCCAGCAGCTTAGCAAGAGGACAGTCCTCTGGAAACACCATATATTTT
TRBV7-9,.,TRBJ2-7,.,CASSPRGGIAYEQYF,TGTGCCAGCAGCCCGAGGGGGGGGATAGCCTACGAGCAGTACTTC
TRBV5-4,.,TRBJ1-2,.,CASSLVRRAVRGYTF,TGTGCCAGCAGCTTGGTGCGGAGGGCGGTCCGTGGCTACACCTTC
TRBV11-2,.,TRBJ2-3,.,CASRIYGNTQYF,TGTGCCAGCAGAATCTACGGGAATACGCAGTATTTT
TRBV28,medium-sized,TRBJ1-5,.,CATGGHNQPQHF,TGTGCCACAGGAGGGCATAATCAGCCCCAGCATTTT
TRBV2,.,TRBJ2-3,TRBD2,CASKEGLAGYTQYF,TGTGCCAGCAAAGAGGGGCTAGCGGGGTATACGCAGTATTTT
TRBV7-3,.,TRBJ2-1,TRBD2,CASSPRLAGASSYNEQFF,TGTGCCAGCAGCCCCCGCCTAGCGGGGGCCAGCTCCTACAATGAGCAGTTCTTC
TRBV28,.,TRBJ2-7,.,CASSLPRGYEQYF,TGTGCCAGCAGTTTACCAAGGGGATACGAGCAGTACTTC
TRBV7-2,.,TRBJ1-1,TRBD1,CASSSAGGTEAFF,TGTGCCAGCAGCTCTGCAGGGGGCACTGAAGCTTTCTTT
TRBV7-2,.,TRBJ2-5,.,CASSLPLGSGLRETQYF,TGTGCCAGCAGCTTACCCCTAGGGAGCGGGCTACGAGAGACCCAGTACTTC
TRBV7-2,.,TRBJ2-7,.,CASSPYGVPSYEQYF,TGTGCCAGCAGCCCGTACGGGGTACCTAGCTACGAGCAGTACTTC
TRBV7-2,.,TRBJ2-7,.,CASSTVRGYEQYF,TGTGCCAGCAGCACAGTGCGCGGATACGAGCAGTACTTC
TRBV5-6,.,TRBJ2-2,.,CASSWEQARPTGELFF,TGTGCCAGCAGCTGGGAACAGGCACGGCCGACCGGGGAGCTGTTTTTT
TRBV6-1,.,TRBJ2-7,TRBD1,CASSEAPGQGLGEQYF,TGTGCCAGCAGTGAAGCCCCGGGACAGGGGCTGGGCGAGCAGTACTTC
TRBV6-6,.,TRBJ2-6,.,CASSSLNSGANVLTF,TGTGCCAGCAGTTCGCTGAACTCTGGGGCCAACGTCCTGACTTTC
TRBV13,.,TRBJ1-4,TRBD1,CASSYTGEGEKLFF,TGTGCCAGCAGTTATACAGGGGAGGGTGAAAAACTGTTTTTT
TRBV13,.,TRBJ2-1,.,CASSVLGVYEQFF,TGTGCCAGCAGCGTACTTGGCGTGTATGAGCAGTTCTTC
TRBV27,.,TRBJ1-2,TRBD1,CASSPGQGGGYTF,TGTGCCAGCAGTCCCGGACAGGGCGGCGGCTACACCTTC